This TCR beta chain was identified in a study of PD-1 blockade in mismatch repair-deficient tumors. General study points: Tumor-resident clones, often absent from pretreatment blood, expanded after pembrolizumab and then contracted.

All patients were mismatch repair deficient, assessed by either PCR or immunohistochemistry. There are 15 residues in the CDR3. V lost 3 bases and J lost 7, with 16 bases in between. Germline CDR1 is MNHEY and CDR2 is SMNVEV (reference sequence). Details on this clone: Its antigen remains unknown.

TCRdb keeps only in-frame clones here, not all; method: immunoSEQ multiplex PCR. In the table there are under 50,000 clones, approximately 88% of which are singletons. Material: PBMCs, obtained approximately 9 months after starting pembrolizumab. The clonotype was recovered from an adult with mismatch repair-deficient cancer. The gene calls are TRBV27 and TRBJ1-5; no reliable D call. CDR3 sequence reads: CASSFRRGGGQPQHF. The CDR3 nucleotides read TGTGCCAGCAGTTTTAGGCGGGGAGGCGGGCAGCCCCAGCATTTT.